This paragraph reports one TCR beta chain. The antigen it binds to is not known. The read ends 3 residues early relative to the CDR3; the germline J gene fills the gap. This sample is part of a study of Tregs in tolerant kidney transplant recipients (dated by TCRdb to about 2019). The study in broad terms: Before combined kidney and bone marrow transplantation, this study identified donor-specific regulatory T cells using TCRbeta sequencing and then followed those same cells after transplant.

For TCRbeta CDR3 sequencing, genomic DNA was extracted from sorted cells using the QIAGEN DNeasy Blood and Tissue Kit. High-throughput TCRbeta CDR3 sequencing, which included PCR amplification with bias correction and internal controls, was done commercially through immunoSEQ. Per the source publication's procedure: Unique productive TCRbeta sequences were defined by CDR3 nucleotide sequence where primers matched, and otherwise by CDR3 amino acid sequence together with Vbeta and Jbeta genes. Sorting error was corrected by removing sequences shared between sorted populations at a frequency ratio of 2:1 or less, and the remaining shared sequences were assigned to the higher population. Donor-reactive sequences were defined as at least 5-fold expanded in CFSE-low cells versus unstimulated cells, with frequency of at least 0.01% in CFSE-low cells. Jensen-Shannon divergence, calculated on the top 100 TCRbeta sequences ranked by frequency, was used to quantify repertoire divergence. For any sample with multiple sequencing runs, sorting error was corrected in each run separately before the runs were pooled. Entries here come from immuneACCESS through TCRdb and include only in-frame sequences with V and J called. Some clones fail to appear in such tables; in the studies checked, an unresolved V gene covers under half of the shortfall, and the cause of the remainder is unknown. D and trimming come from the DNA, and the V and J calls and clone size come from that table. The table of this sample itemizes some 30,000 clones. In total, the top ten clones hold 1.8% of the sample.

The transplants used related donors with nonmyeloablative bone marrow transplantation, and mixed chimerism in the human trials was transient. Thawed PBMCs were FACS-sorted into unstimulated Tregs (CD4+CD25+CD127-), CD4+ non-Tregs (CD4+CD25-), CD4 cells and CD8 cells. The patients were 4 recipients of combined kidney and bone marrow transplants from the ITN036ST trial, and samples were available only for these trial subjects. Healthy control blood was separated into PBMCs by Ficoll density gradient and cryopreserved, and patient PBMCs were collected both before and after transplant. V is trimmed back by 4 bases and J by 3 bases, and the junction contains 9 bases that no gene match accounts for. CDR3 length: 15 amino acids, cysteine to phenylalanine. Of the CDR3's DNA, 36 bases were read; they are in frame from base 1. The germline V gene sets CDR1 to KGHSH and CDR2 to LQKENI. On the study overall, not on this receptor specifically: Because only a small number of patients were included, the study had limitations, and the results will need to be validated in larger populations as well as under other immunosuppression protocols. In tolerant patients, the expansion of donor-specific Tregs was greater than global Treg expansion, suggesting that the expansion was antigen-driven rather than nonspecific. For some patients the PCR primers changed over time, which made it impossible to compare the samples from those patients at the nucleotide level. Expanding Tregs with activated donor B cells appeared to identify the most biologically relevant and donor-specific TCRbeta repertoire. Although technical replication error seemed to be minimal, the question of biological reproducibility was not addressed directly.

The chain employs TRBV18 and TRBJ2-7; 7 of the junction bases match TRBD1. The sequences come from CD4+ T cells from blood (PBMCs), collected 24 months after the transplant. The receptor's source is a human patient who received a combined kidney and bone marrow transplant. After a transplant, not all T cells may be the patient's own; some may come from the graft donor. The CDR3 DNA, read in part, is TGTGCCAGCTCACGCCAGGGGGTGCCCGTCTACGAG. The translation is CASSRQGVPVYE. The full CDR3 is CASSRQGVPVYEQYF.